Listed below are T cell receptor beta chains from one sample, sequenced in a study of cytomegalovirus exposure and HLA in healthy donors. Repertoires were generated with immunoSEQ multiplex PCR, while TCRdb's copy carries only in-frame clones and drops some. Seen here are approximately 190,000 clones, 78% observed once, and the top ten hold about 5.6%. The specimen sequenced was PBMCs. All receptors come from a young woman in good health and CMV-seropositive. Both conserved end residues are part of each CDR3. A D gene is named only where the DNA matches it firmly. Clone size is given for some rows only: seen once, a few or many times, or a class if the clone is expanded.

v_gene	abundance	d_gene	j_gene	CDR3nt	CDR3aa
TRBV7-3	NA	NA	TRBJ1-1	TGTGCCAGCAGACCCAGGGTAGAAAACACTGAAGCTTTCTTT	CASRPRVENTEAFF
TRBV15	NA	TRBD2	TRBJ2-7	TGTGCCACCAGCAGAGATGGTGCGGGGGGCGAGCAGTACTTC	CATSRDGAGGEQYF
TRBV2	NA	NA	TRBJ1-5	TGTGCCAGCAGTCAAGTAAAGCGAGGGAACGGCAATCAGCCCCAGCATTTT	CASSQVKRGNGNQPQHF
TRBV6-6	NA	TRBD1	TRBJ2-4	TGTGCCAGCAGTTATCCACAGGGGGCCGCGGACATTCAGTACTTC	CASSYPQGAADIQYF
TRBV29-1	NA	TRBD2	TRBJ2-3	TGCAGCGTTCCGGGACTAGTGACAGATACGCAGTATTTT	CSVPGLVTDTQYF
TRBV7-2	NA	TRBD2	TRBJ2-1	TGTGCCAGCAGCTTGCGACTAGCGGGGGGGTACAATGAGCAGTTCTTC	CASSLRLAGGYNEQFF
TRBV2	NA	NA	TRBJ1-5	TGTGCCAGCAATTCAGGGAATCAGCCCCAGCATTTT	CASNSGNQPQHF
TRBV2	NA	TRBD2	TRBJ2-3	TGTGCCAGCAGGGCTTTAGCGGGAGGACCCCATACGCAGTATTTT	CASRALAGGPHTQYF
TRBV12-5	once	TRBD2	TRBJ2-7	TGTGCTAGTGGTTTGCCGACTAGCGGTTCCTACGAGCAGTACTTC	CASGLPTSGSYEQYF
TRBV6-5	few	TRBD1	TRBJ2-7	TGTGCCAGCAGTTACTCGGGGACAGGGATGGCCGAGCAGTACTTC	CASSYSGTGMAEQYF
TRBV4-1	NA	NA	TRBJ2-7	TGCGCCAGCCGAGGCGTCCACGAGCAGTACTTC	CASRGVHEQYF
TRBV2	NA	TRBD1	TRBJ1-5	TGTGCCAGCAGTGGGGGGGACAGTAGCAATCAGCCCCAGCATTTT	CASSGGDSSNQPQHF
TRBV5-1	NA	TRBD2	TRBJ2-3	TGCGCCAGCAGCTTGTCTCTAGCGGGGGGTTTCGATACGCAGTATTTT	CASSLSLAGGFDTQYF
TRBV5-6	NA	NA	TRBJ1-5	TGTGCCAGCAGCCTTACAGGGAGGGATCAGCCCCAGCATTTT	CASSLTGRDQPQHF
TRBV7-8	NA	TRBD1	TRBJ1-1	TGTGCCAGCAGCAGACAGGGGGGCACTGAAGCTTTCTTT	CASSRQGGTEAFF
TRBV6-1	NA	TRBD1	TRBJ2-1	TGTGCCAGCAGTGAACCGGACAGGGCACATGAGCAGTTCTTC	CASSEPDRAHEQFF
TRBV28	NA	TRBD1	TRBJ2-5	TGTGCCAGCAGTTCCCGGACAGGGGAAGAGACCCAGTACTTC	CASSSRTGEETQYF
TRBV18	NA	NA	TRBJ2-2	TGTGCCAGCTCAATAAACACCGGGGAGCTGTTTTTT	CASSINTGELFF
TRBV4-1	NA	NA	TRBJ2-7	TGCGCCAGCAGCCAAGGCGTCGATTCCTACGAGCAGTACTTC	CASSQGVDSYEQYF
TRBV6-1	once	NA	TRBJ1-5	TGTGCCAGCAGTGACCGAGGGACTTCAGGGTGGGGGAATCAGCCCCAGCATTTT	CASSDRGTSGWGNQPQHF
TRBV2	NA	NA	TRBJ2-7	TGTGCCACCTATACCGGTAGGCAGGGTGGAAAGCAGTACTTC	CATYTGRQGGKQYF
TRBV11-2	NA	TRBD2	TRBJ2-1	TGTGCCAGCAGCTTAGTTAGCGGGAGTTTAAATGAGCAGTTCTTC	CASSLVSGSLNEQFF
TRBV7-9	NA	TRBD1	TRBJ2-5	TGTGCCAGCAGCTTGGGGACAGGGGGCTCCCTCGGGCAGTACTTC	CASSLGTGGSLGQYF
TRBV7-3	few	NA	TRBJ2-3	TGTGCCAGCAGTGGGGGGACAGATACGCAGTATTTT	CASSGGTDTQYF
TRBV10-2	NA	NA	TRBJ2-2	TGCGCCAGCAGTGATGTGGCGGAGAACACCGGGGAGCTGTTTTTT	CASSDVAENTGELFF
TRBV5-5	NA	NA	TRBJ1-4	TGTGCCAGCAGCCCTTCAGGGGCGACGGTAAAACTGTTTTTT	CASSPSGATVKLFF
TRBV4-2	NA	TRBD1	TRBJ1-2	TGTGCCAGCAGCCAGGATCGGGCAGGGGGCGGGTATGGCTACACCTTC	CASSQDRAGGGYGYTF
TRBV6-6	NA	NA	TRBJ1-2	TGTGCCAGCCGCCCCCGACAGTCAGTTAATGGCTACACCTTC	CASRPRQSVNGYTF
TRBV10-1	NA	TRBD2	TRBJ2-1	TGCGCCAGCAGCCCGGGGGGCTCCTACAATGAGCAGTTCTTC	CASSPGGSYNEQFF
TRBV11-2	NA	TRBD1	TRBJ1-6	TGTGCCAGCAGCCAAGGATGGTACAGGGGGCTCTCCTATAATTCACCCCTCCACTTT	CASSQGWYRGLSYNSPLHF
TRBV11-2	once	TRBD2	TRBJ2-1	TGTGCCAGCAGCCCGGGGACTAGCGGATACTACAATGAGCAGTTCTTC	CASSPGTSGYYNEQFF
TRBV5-4	NA	TRBD1	TRBJ2-3	TGTGCCAGCAGCTCCCCGGGACAGGGGTTAGATACGCAGTATTTT	CASSSPGQGLDTQYF
TRBV5-6	NA	NA	TRBJ1-1	TGTGCCAGCAGCTTAATCCCTACAGGGAACACTGAAGCTTTCTTT	CASSLIPTGNTEAFF
TRBV6-5	NA	TRBD1	TRBJ2-2	TGTGCCAGCAGGTCCGGGACAGGGGTCACCGGGGAGCTGTTTTTT	CASRSGTGVTGELFF
TRBV9	NA	TRBD1	TRBJ1-1	TGTGCCAGCAGCGTAGGGACAGGGGGCACTGAAGCTTTCTTT	CASSVGTGGTEAFF
TRBV6-5	NA	TRBD2	TRBJ2-3	TGTGCCAGCAGGCGGGGGGGAGGGGATACGCAGTATTTT	CASRRGGGDTQYF
TRBV5-4	NA	NA	TRBJ2-5	TGTGCCAGCAGCTCTGTAGGGGGAGGGATTGGAGAGACCCAGTACTTC	CASSSVGGGIGETQYF
TRBV2	NA	TRBD1	TRBJ2-7	TGTGCCAGCAGTGATAGGGACAGCTACGAGCAGTACTTC	CASSDRDSYEQYF
TRBV14	NA	NA	TRBJ2-7	TGTGCCAGCAGCCCAATGGGGGGGCTACCGGGGGCGAACTACGAGCAGTACTTC	CASSPMGGLPGANYEQYF
TRBV6-5	NA	NA	TRBJ2-2	TGTGCCAGCACAAGAGGGCTAAACACCGGGGAGCTGTTTTTT	CASTRGLNTGELFF
TRBV18	NA	TRBD1	TRBJ2-2	TGTGCCAGCTCGACACAGGGGGCGCGCACCGGGGAGCTGTTTTTT	CASSTQGARTGELFF
TRBV19	NA	TRBD2	TRBJ2-3	TGTGCCAGTAGTATGAGTAGCGGGCCGTTCCTTTCTAGCACAGATACGCAGTATTTT	CASSMSSGPFLSSTDTQYF
TRBV6-7	NA	TRBD1	TRBJ1-5	TGTGCCAGCAGTTACCCCAAGGGCAGGGGGTACCAGCCCCAGCATTTT	CASSYPKGRGYQPQHF
TRBV11-2	NA	NA	TRBJ2-7	TGTGCCAGCAGCTTCAGCTCTAGGAGCTCCTACGAGCAGTACTTC	CASSFSSRSSYEQYF
TRBV5-1	few	TRBD2	TRBJ2-1	TGCGCCAGCAGCTTGAGACTAGCGGGAGCCAATGAGCAGTTCTTC	CASSLRLAGANEQFF
TRBV10-3	NA	TRBD2	TRBJ2-7	TGTGCCATCAGTGCGGGAGGATCAAAGGGCTCCTACGAGCAGTACTTC	CAISAGGSKGSYEQYF
TRBV7-2	NA	NA	TRBJ2-3	TGTGCCAGCAGCTTGGGGGGGCGGGTTACAGATACGCAGTATTTT	CASSLGGRVTDTQYF
TRBV5-4	NA	NA	TRBJ1-6	TGTGCCAGCAGCCCGGGTCCGTCACCCCTCCACTTT	CASSPGPSPLHF